The 21 T cell receptor beta chains in this list originate from one sample, sequenced in a study of cytomegalovirus exposure and HLA in healthy donors (dated by TCRdb to about 2017). The library was prepared using the immunoSEQ multiplex PCR assay. A mixture of 60 forward primers for TCR Vbeta segments and 13 reverse primers for TCR Jbeta segments was used in the multiplex PCR. TCRdb retrieved this table from immuneACCESS and kept in-frame rearrangements only. Not all clones are present; in checked studies, unresolved V genes account for under half, and no reason is known for the remainder. Here the sample has about 150,000 clones; about three quarters occur a single time. The top ten constitute roughly 0.7% of the sample. Input material: PBMCs. The receptors here all came from a male donor in good health and CMV-seronegative.

This chain uses TRBV6-6 with TRBJ1-1; a possible D gene is TRBD1 (6 bases). From germline, CDR1 is MNHNY and CDR2 SVGAGI (reference sequence). This CDR3 region has 15 residues. Trimming removed 3 bases from V and 2 bases from J, with 13 bases in between. CDR3 residues: CASSYPRQDNTEAFF. CDR3 nucleotide sequence: TGTGCCAGCAGTTATCCCCGACAGGACAACACTGAAGCTTTCTTT.

A remark on this clone: This CDR3 is also generated by other DNA sequences in the sample. This CDR3 is CASSPRGPDTQYF. The CDR3, as DNA: TGTGCCAGCAGCCCCAGGGGCCCAGATACGCAGTATTTT. The chain combines TRBV7-9 with TRBJ2-3, with a tentative D call TRBD1 (6 bases). V was pared by 5 bases and J by 4 bases, with 10 bases between. Germline V lookup: CDR1 SEHNR, CDR2 FQNEAQ (reference sequence). This CDR3 has 13 residues.

This clone was seen only once. A junction boundary mismatches the germline segment, possibly from a read error. CDR3 bases: TGTGTCAGCAGCTTAGCCGGGACACAAAATCAGCCCCAGCATTTT. Translating gives CVSSLAGTQNQPQHF. This chain joins TRBV7-2 and TRBJ1-5, with D possibly TRBD1 on 6 matching bases. From germline, CDR1 is SGHTA and CDR2 FQGNSA. The CDR3 totals 15 residues. Complete variable domain (other parts from reference TRBV7-2 and TRBJ1-5): GAGVSQSPSNKVTEKGKDVELRCDPISGHTALYWYRQSLGQGLEFLIYFQGNSAPDKSGLPSDRFSAERTGGSVSTLTIQRTQQEDSAVYLCVSSLAGTQNQPQHFGDGTRLSIL.

This clone was detected once. The CDR3 sequence is CASSIDRRGGTEAFF. The DNA for the CDR3 is TGTGCCAGTAGTATAGACCGCAGGGGAGGGACTGAAGCTTTCTTT. The chain employs TRBV19 and TRBJ1-1; weak D call: TRBD1 (6 bases). V was shortened by 0 bases and J by 5 bases, with 13 bases between the two germline ends. The CDR3 is 15 amino acids. Germline loops: CDR1 LNHDA, CDR2 SQIVND (reference sequence).

The chain has TRBV25-1 and TRBJ1-2; 9 nucleotides line up with TRBD1. The CDR3 contains 14 residues. The germline V gene has CDR1 MGHDK and CDR2 SYGVNS. The trim removed 5 bases at V and 4 bases at J, leaving 5 bases unmatched. CDR3 residues: CASSPGTGIYGYTF. The DNA of the CDR3 is TGTGCCAGCAGTCCCGGGACAGGGATCTATGGCTACACCTTC.

The chain is built from TRBV6-4 and TRBJ1-5; 9 positions agree with TRBD1. This CDR3 is 14 amino acids long. The germline CDR1 and CDR2 sequences are MRHNA and SNTAGT. V dropped 6 bases and J dropped 8; count of bases not matched to a gene: 8. The CDR3 region is CASSPTGGIEPQHF. The CDR3 DNA sequence: TGTGCCAGCAGCCCGACAGGGGGGATTGAGCCCCAGCATTTT.

The chain uses TRBV5-5 and TRBJ1-2; D is unclear. V shed 2 bases and J shed 10 bases, with 15 bases lying between them. The CDR3 spans 13 residues. Germline lookup yields CDR1 SGHKS and CDR2 YYEKEE (reference sequence). The CDR3 here is CASSFLEASLYTF. The DNA of the CDR3 is TGTGCCAGCAGCTTTTTGGAGGCCTCTCTCTACACCTTC.

The chain uses TRBV5-4 and TRBJ2-6; the D is unclear. Germline V CDR1 and CDR2: SGHNT, YYREEE (reference sequence). With 4 bases removed from V and 1 base from J, the gap between germline ends came to 12 bases. The CDR3 covers 16 residues. The CDR3 nucleotides are TGTGCCAGCAGCCGCCTTCAGTCTTCTGGGGCCAACGTCCTGACTTTC. Its protein product is CASSRLQSSGANVLTF.

The chain links TRBV4-2 to TRBJ1-1; perhaps TRBD1 as D (5 bases). This CDR3 comprises 16 residues. Trimming pared 4 bases from V and 4 bases from J, leaving 19 bases between. Germline assignment: CDR1 LGHNA and CDR2 YNFKEQ. The DNA for the CDR3 is TGTGCCAGCAGCCCCCAACGATCCCCAAGGGGCACTGAAGCTTTCTTT. It is translated as CASSPQRSPRGTEAFF.

The rearrangement links TRBV5-1 to TRBJ2-3; TRBD2 agrees at 8 bases. V was clipped by 6 bases and J by 0 bases; unmatched bases: 6. Germline lookup yields CDR1 SGHRS and CDR2 YFSETQ. The CDR3 runs to 15 residues. CDR3 loop: CASKGLAESTDTQYF. CDR3 nucleotide sequence: TGCGCCAGCAAAGGACTAGCTGAGAGCACAGATACGCAGTATTTT.

As regards this clone: The same CDR3 arises from other DNA sequences in this sample as well. V and J are TRBV19 and TRBJ2-3; 8 nucleotides line up with TRBD2. This CDR3 contains 16 residues. The V gene end was trimmed by 3 bases and the J gene end by 2 bases; junction bases not matched to a gene: 7. Germline lookup yields CDR1 LNHDA and CDR2 SQIVND (reference sequence). CDR3 bases: TGTGCCAGTAGTATTTTAGGGACTAGTGCCACAGATACGCAGTATTTT. It yields the protein CASSILGTSATDTQYF.

The chain is built from TRBV9 and TRBJ2-7, with 8 bases matching TRBD1. The germline V gene encodes CDR1 SGDLS and CDR2 YYNGEE. The trim removed 2 bases at V and 2 bases at J, leaving 9 bases unmatched. The CDR3 runs 16 residues. The DNA for the CDR3 is TGTGCCAGCAGCGTCGCGACAGGGGCCCTCCCCTACGAGCAGTACTTC. Translation: CASSVATGALPYEQYF.

The genes are TRBV9 and TRBJ2-5; D is possibly TRBD1 (6 bases). The CDR3 runs 14 residues. Deletions cut 1 base from V and 4 bases from J, with 11 bases between. Germline CDR1 reads SGDLS; CDR2 reads YYNGEE. Here the CDR3 DNA reads TGTGCCAGCAGCGTACGTCAGGGGAGAGAGACCCAGTACTTC. It yields the protein CASSVRQGRETQYF.

CDR3 region: CASSTPGTGGREQYF. CDR3 coding DNA: TGTGCCAGCAGTACCCCTGGGACAGGGGGCAGGGAGCAGTACTTC. V and J are TRBV6-5 and TRBJ2-7; 12 nucleotides line up with TRBD1. This CDR3 has 15 amino acids. Germline-derived CDR1 and CDR2 are MNHEY and SVGAGI. Trimming cost V 5 bases and J 7 bases; bases outside gene matches: 9.

The chain combines TRBV30 with TRBJ1-6, with D hard to call. Germline values: CDR1 GTSNPN, CDR2 SVGIG (reference sequence). Trimming removed 4 bases at V and 0 bases at J, with 13 bases between. The CDR3 loop spans 16 amino acids. CDR3 loop: CAWKTTSSSYNSPLHF. In DNA form, the CDR3 reads TGTGCCTGGAAGACGACATCGAGCTCCTATAATTCACCCCTCCACTTT.

The chain carries TRBV4-3 and TRBJ2-3, with 8 bases lining up with TRBD1. The CDR3 extends over 14 amino acids. With 5 bases clipped from V and 4 bases from J, the junction kept 5 bases outside the gene matches. Germline V gives CDR1 LGHNA, CDR2 YSLEER. Here the CDR3 reads CASSFDRGADTQYF. The CDR3 DNA follows: TGCGCCAGCAGCTTCGACAGGGGAGCAGATACGCAGTATTTT.

The chain has TRBV5-1 and TRBJ2-3; TRBD2 aligns across 8 bases. The length of the CDR3 is 15 residues. Looked up from germline, CDR1 is SGHRS and CDR2 is YFSETQ. V was pared by 3 bases and J by 4 bases, with 7 bases of the junction left unmatched. In nucleotides, the CDR3 is TGCGCCAGCAGCTCCACGGGAGGGGGTGCAGATACGCAGTATTTT. Its translation is CASSSTGGGADTQYF.

This chain joins TRBV18 and TRBJ1-1, with 9 bases identical to TRBD1. Germline trimming cut 3 bases from V and 5 bases from J; bases unmatched to any gene: 4. This CDR3 is built from 14 residues. In germline, CDR1 is KGHSH, CDR2 LQKENI. The CDR3 here is CASSPDRGGTEAFF. The CDR3 DNA sequence: TGTGCCAGCTCACCTGACAGGGGGGGGACTGAAGCTTTCTTT.

This chain connects TRBV9 to TRBJ2-2, with D possibly TRBD1 on 6 matching bases. Trimming cost V 4 bases and J 0 bases, with 13 bases left between them. CDR3 length equals 16 residues. Germline CDR1 SGDLS, CDR2 YYNGEE. The CDR3 nucleotides read TGTGCCAGCAGCCAGACCGGGACACCGAACACCGGGGAGCTGTTTTTT. Protein product: CASSQTGTPNTGELFF.

The V and J genes are TRBV2 and TRBJ1-1; 10 bases align to TRBD1. Germline CDR1 reads SNHLY; CDR2 reads FYNNEI. The CDR3 length is 15 residues. With V trimmed by 4 bases and J by 0 bases, 2 bases remained unmatched. The CDR3 DNA is TGTGCCAGCAGTGGGACAGGGGGGGTGAACACTGAAGCTTTCTTT. It codes for CASSGTGGVNTEAFF.

The chain employs TRBV18 and TRBJ2-5, with D possibly TRBD2 on 5 matching bases. With the DNA end fitting TRBJ2-7 better, the J assignment may be wrong. This CDR3 is built from 12 residues. Germline V lookup: CDR1 KGHSH, CDR2 LQKENI. In DNA, the CDR3 is TGTGCCAGCTCACCCGATGGGAGCGAGCAGTACTTC. Translation: CASSPDGSEQYF.